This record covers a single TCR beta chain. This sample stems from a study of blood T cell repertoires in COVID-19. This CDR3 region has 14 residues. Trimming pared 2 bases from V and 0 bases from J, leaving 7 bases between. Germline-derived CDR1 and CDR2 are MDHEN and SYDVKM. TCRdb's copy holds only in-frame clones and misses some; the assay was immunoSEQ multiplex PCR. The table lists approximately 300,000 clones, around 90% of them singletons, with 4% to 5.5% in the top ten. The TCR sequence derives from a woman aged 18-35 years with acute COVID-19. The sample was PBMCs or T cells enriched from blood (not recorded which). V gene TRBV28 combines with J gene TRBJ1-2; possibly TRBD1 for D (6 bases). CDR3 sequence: CASSLGQTNYGYTF. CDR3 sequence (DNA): TGTGCCAGCAGTTTAGGACAGACTAACTATGGCTACACCTTC.